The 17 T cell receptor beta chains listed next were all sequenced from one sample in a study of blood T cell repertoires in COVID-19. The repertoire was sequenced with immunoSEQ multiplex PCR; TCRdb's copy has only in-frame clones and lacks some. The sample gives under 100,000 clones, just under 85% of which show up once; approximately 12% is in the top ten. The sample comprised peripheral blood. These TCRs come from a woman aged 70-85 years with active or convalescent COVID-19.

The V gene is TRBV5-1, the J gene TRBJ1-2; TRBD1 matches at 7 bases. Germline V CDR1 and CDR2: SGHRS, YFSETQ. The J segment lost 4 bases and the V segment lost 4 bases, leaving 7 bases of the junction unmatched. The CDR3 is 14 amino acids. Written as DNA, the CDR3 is TGCGCCAGCAGCACCACGACAGGGCCCTATGGCTACACCTTC. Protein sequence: CASSTTTGPYGYTF.

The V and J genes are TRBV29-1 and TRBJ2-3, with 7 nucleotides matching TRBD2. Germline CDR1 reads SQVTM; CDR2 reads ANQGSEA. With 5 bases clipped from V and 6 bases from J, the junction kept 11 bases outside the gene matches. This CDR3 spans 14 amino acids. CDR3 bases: TGCAGCGTTCTCGGACTAGTCCTTTCGGATACGCAGTATTTT. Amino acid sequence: CSVLGLVLSDTQYF.

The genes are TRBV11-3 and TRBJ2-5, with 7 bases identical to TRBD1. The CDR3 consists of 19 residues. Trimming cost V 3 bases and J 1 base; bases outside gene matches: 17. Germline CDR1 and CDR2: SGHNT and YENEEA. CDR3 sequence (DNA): TGTGCCAGCAGCTTCCCGCCCGCAGGGGACAGTCTGTTCCAAGAGACCCAGTACTTC. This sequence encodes CASSFPPAGDSLFQETQYF.

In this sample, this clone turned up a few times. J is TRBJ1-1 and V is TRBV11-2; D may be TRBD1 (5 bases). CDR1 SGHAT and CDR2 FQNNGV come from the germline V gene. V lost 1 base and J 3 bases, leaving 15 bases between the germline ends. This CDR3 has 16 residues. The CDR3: CASSLGTATVYTEAFF. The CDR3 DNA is TGTGCCAGCAGCTTAGGAACCGCGACAGTCTACACTGAAGCTTTCTTT.

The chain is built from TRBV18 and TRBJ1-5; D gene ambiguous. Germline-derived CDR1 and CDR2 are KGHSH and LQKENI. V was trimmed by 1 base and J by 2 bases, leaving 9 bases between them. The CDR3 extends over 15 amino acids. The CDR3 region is CASSPLGTGNQPQHF. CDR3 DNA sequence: TGTGCCAGCTCACCACTCGGAACAGGCAATCAGCCCCAGCATTTT.

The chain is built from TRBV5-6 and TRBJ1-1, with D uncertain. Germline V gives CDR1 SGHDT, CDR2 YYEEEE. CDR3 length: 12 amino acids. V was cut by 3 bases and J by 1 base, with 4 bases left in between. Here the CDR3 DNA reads TGTGCCAGCAGCTGGCAGAACACTGAAGCTTTCTTT. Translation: CASSWQNTEAFF.

CDR3 in DNA: TGTGCCAGCAGTGAAGCGCTTCGGGGAAACACCATATATTTT. It specifies CASSEALRGNTIYF. The rearrangement links TRBV2 to TRBJ1-3; D call uncertain. CDR3 length: 14 residues. V was pared by 0 bases and J by 4 bases, with 7 bases between. Per germline, CDR1 SNHLY and CDR2 FYNNEI.

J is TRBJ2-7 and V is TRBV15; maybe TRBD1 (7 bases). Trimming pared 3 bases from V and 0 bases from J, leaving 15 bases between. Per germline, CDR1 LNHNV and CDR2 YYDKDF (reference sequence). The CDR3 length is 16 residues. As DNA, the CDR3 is TGTGCCACCAGCAGTAAGGCAGGGGGGTTCTCCTACGAGCAGTACTTC. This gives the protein CATSSKAGGFSYEQYF.

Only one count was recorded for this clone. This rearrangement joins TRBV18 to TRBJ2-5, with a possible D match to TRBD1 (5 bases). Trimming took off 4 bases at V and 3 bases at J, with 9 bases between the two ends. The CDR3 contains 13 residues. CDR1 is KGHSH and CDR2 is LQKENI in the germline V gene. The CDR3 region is CASSLLREETQYF. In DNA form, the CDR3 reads TGTGCCAGCTCACTTCTCAGGGAAGAGACCCAGTACTTC.

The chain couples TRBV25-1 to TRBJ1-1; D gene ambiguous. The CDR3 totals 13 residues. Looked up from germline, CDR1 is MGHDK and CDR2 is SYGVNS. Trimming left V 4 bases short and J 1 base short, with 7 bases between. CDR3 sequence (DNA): TGTGCCAGCAGTGGAACAACGAACACTGAAGCTTTCTTT. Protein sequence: CASSGTTNTEAFF.

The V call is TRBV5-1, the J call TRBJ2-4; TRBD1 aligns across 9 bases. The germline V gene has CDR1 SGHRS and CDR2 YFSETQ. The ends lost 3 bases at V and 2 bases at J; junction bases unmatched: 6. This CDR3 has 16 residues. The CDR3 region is CASSSTGGLTKNIQYF. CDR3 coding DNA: TGCGCCAGCAGCTCCACAGGGGGCCTGACCAAAAACATTCAGTACTTC.

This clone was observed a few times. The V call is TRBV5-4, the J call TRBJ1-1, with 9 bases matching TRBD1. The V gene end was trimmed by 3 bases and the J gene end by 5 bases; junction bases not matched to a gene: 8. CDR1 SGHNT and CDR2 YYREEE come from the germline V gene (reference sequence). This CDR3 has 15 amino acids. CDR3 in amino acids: CASSSLDRGVTEAFF. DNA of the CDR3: TGTGCCAGCAGCTCACTGGACAGGGGTGTGACTGAAGCTTTCTTT. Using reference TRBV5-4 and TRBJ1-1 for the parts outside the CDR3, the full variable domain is ETGVTQSPTHLIKTRGQQVTLRCSSQSGHNTVSWYQQALGQGPQFIFQYYREEENGRGNFPPRFSGLQFPNYSSELNVNALELDDSALYLCASSSLDRGVTEAFFGQGTRLTVV.

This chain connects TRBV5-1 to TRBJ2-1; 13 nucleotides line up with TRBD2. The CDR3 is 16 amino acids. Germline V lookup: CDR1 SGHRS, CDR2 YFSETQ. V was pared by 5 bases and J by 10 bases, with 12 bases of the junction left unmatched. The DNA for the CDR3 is TGCGCCAGCAGTCCTCGCACTAGCGGGGGGGGAGGCGAGCAGTTCTTC. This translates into CASSPRTSGGGGEQFF. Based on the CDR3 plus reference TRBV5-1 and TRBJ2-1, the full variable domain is KAGVTQTPRYLIKTRGQQVTLSCSPISGHRSVSWYQQTPGQGLQFLFEYFSETQRNKGNFPGRFSGRQFSNSRSEMNVSTLELGDSALYLCASSPRTSGGGGEQFFGPGTRLTVL.

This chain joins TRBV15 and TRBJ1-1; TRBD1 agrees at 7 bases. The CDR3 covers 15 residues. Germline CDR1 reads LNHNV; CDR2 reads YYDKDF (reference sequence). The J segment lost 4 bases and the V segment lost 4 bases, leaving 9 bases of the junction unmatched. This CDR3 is CATSIYRQGRTEAFF. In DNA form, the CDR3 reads TGTGCCACCAGCATCTATCGACAGGGCCGCACTGAAGCTTTCTTT.

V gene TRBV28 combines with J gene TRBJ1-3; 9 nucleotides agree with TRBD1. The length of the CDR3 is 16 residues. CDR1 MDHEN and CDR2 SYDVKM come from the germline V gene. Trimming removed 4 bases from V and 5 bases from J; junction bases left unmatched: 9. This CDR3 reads CASSSDRGSIRNTIYF. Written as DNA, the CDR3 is TGTGCCAGCAGTTCTGACAGGGGGTCTATTAGAAACACCATATATTTT.

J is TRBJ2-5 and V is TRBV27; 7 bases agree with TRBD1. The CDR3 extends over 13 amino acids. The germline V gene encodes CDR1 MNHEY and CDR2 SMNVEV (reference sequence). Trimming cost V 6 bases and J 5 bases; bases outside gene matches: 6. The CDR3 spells CASRRGPSETQYF. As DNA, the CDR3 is TGTGCCAGCAGGAGGGGGCCGTCGGAGACCCAGTACTTC.

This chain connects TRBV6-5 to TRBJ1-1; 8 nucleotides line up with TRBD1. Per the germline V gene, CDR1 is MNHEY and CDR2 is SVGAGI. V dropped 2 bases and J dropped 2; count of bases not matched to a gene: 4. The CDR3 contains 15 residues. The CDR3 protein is CASSYRTGYNTEAFF. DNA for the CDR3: TGTGCCAGCAGTTACAGGACAGGGTATAACACTGAAGCTTTCTTT.